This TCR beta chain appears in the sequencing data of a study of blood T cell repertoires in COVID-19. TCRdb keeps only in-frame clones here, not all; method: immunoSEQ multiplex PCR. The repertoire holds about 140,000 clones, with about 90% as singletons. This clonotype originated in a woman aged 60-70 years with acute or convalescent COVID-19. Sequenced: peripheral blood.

For the CDR3, the DNA is TGCGCCAGCAGCCACGGACGGGACTCTGGGGCCAACGTCCTGACTTTC. Translating gives CASSHGRDSGANVLTF. The rearrangement links TRBV5-1 to TRBJ2-6; tentatively, D is TRBD2 (5 bases). The germline V and J ends were trimmed by 4 bases and 0 bases, with 11 bases remaining between them. This CDR3 spans 16 amino acids. Germline V gene sequence: CDR1 SGHRS, CDR2 YFSETQ.